This T cell receptor beta chain was identified during a study of PD-L1 blockade in urothelial cancer. Study-wide context: Bladder-origin urothelial cancer in males covered about 90% of the roughly 30 patients.

TCRdb's table, derived via immunoSEQ multiplex PCR, lists solely in-frame clones and lacks some. The sample lists around 100,000 clones; 87% were seen once. V was clipped by 1 base and J by 2 bases; unmatched bases: 9. The CDR3 has 17 residues. CDR1 is SGHVS, CDR2 FQNEAQ, per germline. Time point described: pretreatment peripheral blood. Each patient gave between 1 and 8 samples of peripheral blood mononuclear cells, which were collected pretreatment and during treatment. The sequence derives from a man between 60 and 75 years old with urothelial cancer. The V call is TRBV7-8, the J call TRBJ2-7; 9 bases align to TRBD2. Material: PBMCs, obtained around atezolizumab (anti-PD-L1) treatment. For the CDR3, the DNA is TGTGCCAGCAGCTTAGAGTCGATAGCGGGGGTCCCCTACGAGCAGTACTTC. As protein: CASSLESIAGVPYEQYF.